The source of this TCR beta chain is a study of OX40 agonist ivuxolimab in advanced cancers. Study details: A history of anti-PD-1, anti-PD-L1 or anti-CTLA-4 therapy was acceptable, and 30% to 45% had some.

Regarding the study as a whole: The CD4+ and CD8+ T cells in the blood had expanded clonally by week 6 at 0.1 to 3.0 mg/kg. Partly responding patients at 0.1-3.0 mg/kg showed some of the smallest clonal expansion.

This CDR3 comprises 14 residues. Between the trimmed V and J ends, which lost 0 bases and 7 bases, there was a span of 10 bases. Germline V CDR1 and CDR2: SGDLS, YYNGEE. The protocol was immunoSEQ multiplex PCR, while the TCRdb copy is restricted to in-frame clones and leaves out a portion. Here the sample spans 45,000 to 60,000 clones, roughly 91% being singletons. A note on this clone: Its antigen is not known.

This TCR derives from an adult with an advanced solid tumor such as melanoma, head and neck, liver or kidney cancer. Here the sequenced sample was CD4+ or CD8+ T cells sorted from blood, taken in a trial of the OX40 agonist ivuxolimab. The rearrangement joins TRBV9 to TRBJ1-4; no firm D call. CDR3 in amino acids: CASSVADSGEKLFF. In DNA form, the CDR3 reads TGTGCCAGCAGCGTAGCTGATAGCGGTGAAAAACTGTTTTTT.